This T cell receptor beta chain was recorded in a study of beta chain features in type 1 diabetes. Study details: Cell yields, gender and age were similar in healthy donors and patients. Points from the study as a whole: All four CD4+ subsets from Type 1 diabetes patients carried moderately but significantly shorter TCRB CDR3s. Sequencing of cDNA might inflate the share of cells that strongly express TCR.

As every portion of the isolated RNA was reverse transcribed, the sequencing read expressed TCRB transcripts. Sequencing was performed with immunoSEQ multiplex PCR; in TCRdb, only in-frame clones are kept and a portion is missing. The data contain 130,000 or so clones, about a sixth of them seen just once; the ten biggest clones take up about 2.1%. Per donor, one heparinised blood draw averaged about 116 mL. Germline CDR1 reads SQVTM; CDR2 reads ANQGSEA. The V end lost 0 bases, the J end lost 6 bases, and 14 bases lay between the germline ends. The CDR3 extends over 14 amino acids. Of note for this clone: The target antigen is unknown.

The source of this sequence is a man aged 30 to 39 with type 1 diabetes. The chain joins TRBV29-1 to TRBJ1-2; D gene uncertain. The sequenced sample was central memory CD4+ T cells from blood. CDR3 residues: CSVEEVGIKHGYTF. The CDR3, as DNA: TGCAGCGTTGAAGAAGTCGGAATAAAGCATGGCTACACCTTC. The variable domain in full, completed from reference TRBV29-1 and TRBJ1-2, reads SAVISQKPSRDICQRGTSLTIQCQVDSQVTMMFWYRQQPGQSLTLIATANQGSEATYESGFVIDKFPISRPNLTFSTLTVSNMSPEDSSIYLCSVEEVGIKHGYTFGSGTRLTVV.